This TCR beta chain originates from a study of blood T cell repertoires in COVID-19. About the research overall: Samples of COVID-19 (acute and convalescent) were obtained from the United States, Italy and Spain. Sample material is recorded as cDNA or gDNA derived from T cells, B-cell-depleted T cells, or PBMCs.

In the study's own analysis: Amplification of reference gene primers provided the estimated nucleated cell counts. Clones were sequenced by immunoSEQ multiplex PCR, and TCRdb holds only the in-frame ones, with some missing. D and trimming were read from the DNA, whereas the V and J calls and clone size are those reported in that table. This table has roughly 100,000 clones, around four fifths appearing once. The CDR3 extends over 14 amino acids. CDR1 is SGHRS, CDR2 YFSETQ, per germline. V lost 2 bases and J lost 1, with 9 bases in between. Sequenced material: peripheral blood. The TCR originated in a man aged 55-75 years with acute or convalescent COVID-19. The chain uses TRBV5-1 and TRBJ1-1; D is perhaps TRBD1 (6 bases). This chain's CDR3 is CASSFRDKNTEAFF. The CDR3, as DNA: TGCGCCAGCAGCTTCAGGGACAAGAACACTGAAGCTTTCTTT.